A selection of T cell receptor beta chains follows, all from one sample in a study of shared clonotypes between healthy human individuals. Assay used: immunoSEQ multiplex PCR; TCRdb lists only in-frame clones, some missing. The table has 2,100,000 or so clones, 95% seen once. The specimen sequenced was naive CD4+ T cells sorted from blood. The receptors were sampled from a young man in good health. CDR3s include the opening cysteine and the closing phenylalanine or tryptophan. D genes are given only for firm matches. The size field is filled for only some rows; it gives once, few, many or a size class.

TRBD2 TRBJ2-7 TRBV7-7 NA TGTGCTAGCAGCAAGGGACTAGCGGGTGTCTCCGAGCAGTACTTC CASSKGLAGVSEQYF
NA TRBJ1-5 TRBV4-1 NA TGCGCCAGCAGCCCAAGGGGGACAATCAGGGAGCCCCAGCATTTT CASSPRGTIREPQHF
NA TRBJ1-6 TRBV6-6 few TGTGCCAGCAGCCCCACGGGACACAGTAATTCGCCCCTCCACTTT CASSPTGHSNSPLHF
NA TRBJ2-4 TRBV6-5 NA TGTGCCAGCAGTTACTCGGCGGATGTAGCCAAAAACATTCAGTACTTC CASSYSADVAKNIQYF
NA TRBJ2-7 TRBV6-5 NA TGTGCCAGCAGTCCGCGACAGGCCTACGAGCAGTACTTC CASSPRQAYEQYF
TRBD1 TRBJ2-3 TRBV29-1 NA TGCAGCACCCGGACAGGGGGATTCACAGATACGCAGTATTTT CSTRTGGFTDTQYF
TRBD1 TRBJ2-1 TRBV6-4 NA TGTGCCAGCAGTTCGGGGGACAGGGCTCTTCATGAGCAGTTCTTC CASSSGDRALHEQFF
TRBD1 TRBJ2-3 TRBV29-1 NA TGCAGCGCGACCGGACAGGGCGGGGGCACAGATACGCAGTATTTT CSATGQGGGTDTQYF
NA TRBJ1-1 TRBV5-1 NA TGCGCCAGCAGCTTGTCCAGGGTGGACACTGAAGCTTTCTTT CASSLSRVDTEAFF
TRBD1 TRBJ1-2 TRBV9 NA TGTGCCAGCAACAGGGGGGGATTAGGCCCAACCTATGGCTACACCTTC CASNRGGLGPTYGYTF
NA TRBJ1-1 TRBV7-9 NA TGTGCCAGCAGCTTCTCCGACACTGAAGCTTTCTTT CASSFSDTEAFF
NA TRBJ2-5 TRBV14 NA TGTGCCAGCAGCCAAGAGTGGAATCGGGCGACCCAGTACTTC CASSQEWNRATQYF
NA TRBJ1-1 TRBV25-1 NA TGTGCCAGCAGTGATCCAGGGTACACTGAAGCTTTCTTT CASSDPGYTEAFF
TRBD2 TRBJ2-7 TRBV5-1 NA TGCGCCAGCAGCCGCAGCAGGACTAGCGGGACCTACGAGCAGTACTTC CASSRSRTSGTYEQYF
TRBD2 TRBJ2-5 TRBV7-2 NA TGTGCCAGCAGCCCAACTGGACTAGCGGGGCAGGAGACCCAGTACTTC CASSPTGLAGQETQYF
NA TRBJ1-2 TRBV5-5 NA TGTGCCAGCAGCTTGGAGGCAGACCACTATGGCTACACCTTC CASSLEADHYGYTF
TRBD2 TRBJ2-2 TRBV10-1 NA TGCGCCAGCGGACTAGCGGGGGGCCTTCCCGGGGAGCTGTTTTTT CASGLAGGLPGELFF
NA TRBJ2-2 TRBV5-1 NA TGCGCCAGCAGCTTGTGGCCCTTCAATGGAGTCGACACCGGGGAGCTGTTTTTT CASSLWPFNGVDTGELFF
NA TRBJ2-7 TRBV4-2 NA TGTGCCAGCAGCCAAGAAGGTCCCTACGAGCAGTACTTC CASSQEGPYEQYF
NA TRBJ1-5 TRBV19 NA TGTGCCAGTAGTCCACAGATCTCTAATCAGCCCCAGCATTTT CASSPQISNQPQHF
TRBD1 TRBJ2-1 TRBV4-3 NA TGCGCCAGCAGCCAATCAAGACAGGGGGCCGAGTTCTTC CASSQSRQGAEFF
NA TRBJ1-2 TRBV29-1 NA TGCAGCGTTGTTGATTCTAACTATGGCTACACCTTC CSVVDSNYGYTF
NA TRBJ2-5 TRBV30 NA TGTGCCTGGAGTGTATACGGGGGCAGTGAGACCCAGTACTTC CAWSVYGGSETQYF